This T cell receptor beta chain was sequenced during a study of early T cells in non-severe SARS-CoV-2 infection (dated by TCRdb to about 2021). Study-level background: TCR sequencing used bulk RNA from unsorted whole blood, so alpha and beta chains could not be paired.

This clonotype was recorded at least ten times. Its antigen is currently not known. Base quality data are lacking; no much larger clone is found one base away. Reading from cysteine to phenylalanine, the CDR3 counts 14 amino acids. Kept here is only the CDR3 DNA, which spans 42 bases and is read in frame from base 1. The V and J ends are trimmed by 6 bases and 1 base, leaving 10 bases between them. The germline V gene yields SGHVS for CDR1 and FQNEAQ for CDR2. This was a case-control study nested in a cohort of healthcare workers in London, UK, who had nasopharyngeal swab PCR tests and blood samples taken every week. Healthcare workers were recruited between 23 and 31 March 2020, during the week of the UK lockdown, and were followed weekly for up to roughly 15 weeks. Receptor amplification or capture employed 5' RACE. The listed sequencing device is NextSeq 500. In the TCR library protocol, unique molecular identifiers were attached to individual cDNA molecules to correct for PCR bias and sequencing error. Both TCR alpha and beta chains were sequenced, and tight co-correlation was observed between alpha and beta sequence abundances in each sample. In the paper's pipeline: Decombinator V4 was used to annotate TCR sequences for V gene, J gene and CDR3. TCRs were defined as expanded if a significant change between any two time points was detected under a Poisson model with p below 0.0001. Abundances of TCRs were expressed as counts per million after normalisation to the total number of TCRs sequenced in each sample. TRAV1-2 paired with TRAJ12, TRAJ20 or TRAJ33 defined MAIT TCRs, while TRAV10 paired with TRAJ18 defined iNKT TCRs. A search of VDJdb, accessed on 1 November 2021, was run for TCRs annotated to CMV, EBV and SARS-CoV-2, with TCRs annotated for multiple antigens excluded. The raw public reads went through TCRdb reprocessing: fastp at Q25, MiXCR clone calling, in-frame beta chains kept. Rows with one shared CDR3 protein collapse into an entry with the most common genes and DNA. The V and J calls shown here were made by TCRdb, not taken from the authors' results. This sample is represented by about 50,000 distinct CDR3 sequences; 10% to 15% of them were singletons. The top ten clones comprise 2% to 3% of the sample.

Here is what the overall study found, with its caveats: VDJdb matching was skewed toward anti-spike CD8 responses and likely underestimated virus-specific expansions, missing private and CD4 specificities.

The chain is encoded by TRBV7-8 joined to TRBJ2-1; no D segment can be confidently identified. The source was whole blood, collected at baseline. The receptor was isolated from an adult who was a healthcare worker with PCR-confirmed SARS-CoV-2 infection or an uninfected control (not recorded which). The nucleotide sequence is TGTGCCAGCAGAGGGATTGCATCCTACAATGAGCAGTTCTTC. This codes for CASRGIASYNEQFF.